This T cell receptor beta chain was sequenced during a study of cytomegalovirus exposure and HLA in healthy donors. Findings of the study overall: Analyses of presence and absence presupposed an approximately uniform sequencing depth across donors.

This CDR3 is built from 14 residues. Per the germline V gene, CDR1 is LNHDA and CDR2 is SQIVND (reference sequence). V lost 2 bases to trimming and J lost 8 bases, with 13 bases between them. PCR was performed using 60 Vbeta and 13 Jbeta primers. Sequencing was performed with immunoSEQ multiplex PCR; in TCRdb, only in-frame clones are kept and a portion is missing. This table holds 120,000 to 150,000 clones. Turning to this clone: Its antigen is still unknown.

The source material was PBMCs. The source is a woman in her late teens or twenties in good health and CMV-seronegative. The chain uses TRBV19 and TRBJ1-3; D gene unclear. The CDR3 DNA is TGTGCCAGTAGTATACGAACCCGCGAGGACACCATATATTTT. Encoded protein: CASSIRTREDTIYF.